The 15 T cell receptor beta chains below all came from one sample that was sequenced in a study of OX40 agonist ivuxolimab in advanced cancers. Assay: immunoSEQ multiplex PCR; the TCRdb copy retains only in-frame clones and omits some. The table lists 50,000 to 70,000 clones, around 88% of them singletons, with around 0.76% in the top ten. The sequencing used CD4+ or CD8+ T cells sorted from blood, collected in a trial of the OX40 agonist ivuxolimab. The receptors were gathered from an adult with an advanced solid tumor such as melanoma, head and neck, liver or kidney cancer.

The V call is TRBV19, the J call TRBJ1-4; the D gene is possibly TRBD1 (6 bases). The CDR3 consists of 15 residues. The germline V gene encodes CDR1 LNHDA and CDR2 SQIVND (reference sequence). V was clipped by 6 bases and J by 4 bases, with 15 bases between them. The CDR3 DNA reads as TGTGCCAGTAGCCTCAGCCCAGGGGTTAATGAAAAACTGTTTTTT. Amino acid sequence: CASSLSPGVNEKLFF.

This chain joins TRBV19 and TRBJ1-1; D gene uncertain. CDR1 and CDR2 from the germline V gene are LNHDA and SQIVND (reference sequence). The V end lost 3 bases, the J end lost 6 bases, and 14 bases lay between the germline ends. This CDR3 contains 14 residues. The CDR3 DNA is TGTGCCAGTAGTATTGGTAGCTTGGCAGCTGAAGCTTTCTTT. It yields the protein CASSIGSLAAEAFF.

V and J are TRBV7-9 and TRBJ2-1; D not resolved. Looked up from germline, CDR1 is SEHNR and CDR2 is FQNEAQ (reference sequence). This CDR3 comprises 14 residues. Trimming left V 5 bases short and J 8 bases short, with 16 bases between. CDR3 DNA sequence: TGTGCCAGCAGCCTCAGCAGATCCTTCGATGAGCAGTTCTTC. This encodes CASSLSRSFDEQFF.

J is TRBJ2-4 and V is TRBV28; unclear D gene. Per the germline V gene, CDR1 is MDHEN and CDR2 is SYDVKM. V gave up 1 base and J gave up 5 bases, with 9 bases separating them. The CDR3 has 14 residues. The CDR3 DNA is TGTGCCAGCAGTTTATTGGGGTTGGAAAACATTCAGTACTTC. This gives the protein CASSLLGLENIQYF.

The V gene is TRBV29-1, the J gene TRBJ2-6; 9 positions match TRBD1. V dropped 6 bases and J dropped 0; count of bases not matched to a gene: 6. From germline, CDR1 is SQVTM and CDR2 ANQGSEA. This CDR3 spans 16 amino acids. DNA for the CDR3: TGCAGCGTAAGGGACAGGGAGGTCTCTGGGGCCAACGTCCTGACTTTC. It codes for CSVRDREVSGANVLTF.

This chain links TRBV2 with TRBJ2-1; D remains ambiguous. The CDR3 loop spans 13 amino acids. Trimming removed 4 bases at V and 5 bases at J, with 9 bases between. The germline V gene has CDR1 SNHLY and CDR2 FYNNEI. CDR3 residues: CASSVQVHNEQFF. The CDR3 region has the DNA TGTGCCAGCAGTGTGCAGGTCCACAATGAGCAGTTCTTC.

The chain recombines TRBV6-1 with TRBJ1-1; 10 nucleotides align to TRBD1. Trimming cost V 4 bases and J 1 base; bases outside gene matches: 9. Germline CDR1 and CDR2: MNHNS and SASEGT. This CDR3 is built from 17 residues. CDR3 DNA sequence: TGTGCCAGCAGTGGCGACAGGGGGCTCTGGAAGAACACTGAAGCTTTCTTT. Its protein product is CASSGDRGLWKNTEAFF.

This clone turned up a few times. The chain links TRBV27 to TRBJ1-5; TRBD1 might be the D (5 bases). Trimming removed 6 bases from V and 4 bases from J, with 16 bases in between. Germline V gene lookup returns CDR1 MNHEY and CDR2 SMNVEV (reference sequence). This CDR3 has 15 residues. DNA of the CDR3: TGTGCCAGCAGACAAATCACAGGTGAAAATCAGCCCCAGCATTTT. Its translation: CASRQITGENQPQHF.

In its sample, this clone was seen a few times. The chain has TRBV6-1 and TRBJ2-3; perhaps D is TRBD1 or TRBD2 (5 bases each). Between the trimmed V and J ends, which lost 11 bases and 1 base, there was a span of 19 bases. In germline, CDR1 is MNHNS, CDR2 SASEGT. CDR3 length: 15 amino acids. Here the CDR3 DNA reads TGTGCCCACCAGGGTGGGGGAGCTGGCACAGATACGCAGTATTTT. This codes for CAHQGGGAGTDTQYF.

The chain links TRBV20-1 to TRBJ1-1; no clear D gene. This CDR3 spans 11 amino acids. CDR1 is DFQATT and CDR2 is SNEGSKA in the germline V gene (reference sequence). V dropped 0 bases and J dropped 8 bases, with 7 bases sitting between them. The CDR3 region has the DNA TGCAGTGCTAGAGACGGCCGAGAAGCTTTCTTT. Translation gives CSARDGREAFF.

This rearrangement joins TRBV19 to TRBJ1-1; maybe TRBD1 (5 bases). V lost 4 bases, J lost 0 bases, and 12 bases lay in between. Germline V gene sequence: CDR1 LNHDA, CDR2 SQIVND (reference sequence). This CDR3 is built from 15 residues. This chain's CDR3 is CASSNRQRLNTEAFF. The CDR3 DNA follows: TGTGCCAGTAGTAACCGACAGAGACTGAACACTGAAGCTTTCTTT.

This clone was seen a handful of times. This chain uses TRBV28 with TRBJ1-1; TRBD1 agrees at 7 bases. V lost 4 bases and J lost 1; bases outside the gene matches: 6. The CDR3 has 15 residues. Per the germline V gene, CDR1 is MDHEN and CDR2 is SYDVKM. The CDR3 is CASSSSGTANTEAFF. The CDR3 bases are TGTGCCAGCAGTTCCTCCGGGACAGCGAACACTGAAGCTTTCTTT.

This clone is medium-sized within its sample. The rearrangement links TRBV13 to TRBJ1-1, with unresolved D. Per germline, CDR1 PRHDT and CDR2 FYEKMQ (reference sequence). Trimming shortened V by 0 bases and J by 4 bases, and 9 bases separated the two germline ends. The CDR3 length is 14 residues. Here the CDR3 reads CASSLGGRGTEAFF. The DNA of the CDR3 is TGTGCCAGCAGCTTAGGCGGTCGGGGCACTGAAGCTTTCTTT.

The chain employs TRBV11-1 and TRBJ2-7, with 9 bases aligning to TRBD2. CDR1 is SGHAT and CDR2 is FQDESV in the germline V gene (reference sequence). The junction had 4 bases not matched to a gene; V was cut back by 4 bases and J by 0 bases. The CDR3 consists of 15 residues. Here the CDR3 DNA reads TGTGCCAGCAGCTCCGAGCGGGGGGCCTCCTACGAGCAGTACTTC. Its translation: CASSSERGASYEQYF.

This CDR3 reads CASSLWAGQGSETQYF. The CDR3, as DNA: TGCGCCAGCAGTTTATGGGCCGGACAGGGAAGCGAGACCCAGTACTTC. The genes are TRBV5-1 and TRBJ2-5; 8 bases fit TRBD1. V lost 5 bases, J lost 5 bases, and 14 bases stayed unmatched. Germline CDR1 is SGHRS and CDR2 is YFSETQ. This CDR3 spans 16 amino acids.